This T cell receptor (beta chain) was profiled in a study of blood T cell repertoires in COVID-19. Study details: Samples came from the United States, Italy and Spain, spanning acute and convalescent COVID-19. In each case, the material was cDNA or gDNA derived from T cells, B-cell-depleted T cells, or PBMCs.

The V gene end was trimmed by 6 bases and the J gene end by 8 bases; junction bases not matched to a gene: 6. The CDR3 loop spans 13 amino acids. Original handling: For nucleated cells, counts were estimated from reference gene primer amplification. Only in-frame clones appear in the TCRdb table, and some are missing; sequencing was by immunoSEQ multiplex PCR. The DNA was the basis for D and trimming; V, J and clone size are from that table. The data hold 70,000 to 80,000 clones, with approximately 83% observed a single time. The source is a man older than 75 with acute or convalescent COVID-19. The specimen sequenced was peripheral blood. The V and J genes are TRBV12-3 or TRBV12-4 and TRBJ1-4; 7 bases agree with TRBD1. CDR3 loop: CASSRNRGEKLFF. The DNA of the CDR3 is TGTGCCAGCAGCCGTAACAGGGGAGAAAAACTGTTTTTT.